What follows describes a single T cell receptor (beta chain). Its antigen is currently unknown. This sample was taken from a study of T cell responses to AZD1222 COVID-19 vaccine. Study observations and caveats: The sample set comprised mostly white British donors with more females, and clonal diversity was possibly underestimated. Repertoire collection took place solely once the T cell response had peaked.

Assay used: immunoSEQ multiplex PCR; TCRdb lists only in-frame clones, some missing. The profile shows approximately 110,000 clones, about 91% of them singletons. Germline values: CDR1 SQVTM, CDR2 ANQGSEA. The CDR3 contains 14 residues. The ends were cut back, 2 bases at V and 4 bases at J, with 12 bases in the middle. The sequences come from peripheral blood, collected on day 0 of AZD1222 vaccination. The rearrangement joins TRBV29-1 to TRBJ2-1; possible D gene TRBD2, 5 bases. The sequence came from an adult in good health. CDR3 coding DNA: TGCAGCGTTGAAAGCGTAAGGAGGTACAATGAGCAGTTCTTC. Encoded protein: CSVESVRRYNEQFF.